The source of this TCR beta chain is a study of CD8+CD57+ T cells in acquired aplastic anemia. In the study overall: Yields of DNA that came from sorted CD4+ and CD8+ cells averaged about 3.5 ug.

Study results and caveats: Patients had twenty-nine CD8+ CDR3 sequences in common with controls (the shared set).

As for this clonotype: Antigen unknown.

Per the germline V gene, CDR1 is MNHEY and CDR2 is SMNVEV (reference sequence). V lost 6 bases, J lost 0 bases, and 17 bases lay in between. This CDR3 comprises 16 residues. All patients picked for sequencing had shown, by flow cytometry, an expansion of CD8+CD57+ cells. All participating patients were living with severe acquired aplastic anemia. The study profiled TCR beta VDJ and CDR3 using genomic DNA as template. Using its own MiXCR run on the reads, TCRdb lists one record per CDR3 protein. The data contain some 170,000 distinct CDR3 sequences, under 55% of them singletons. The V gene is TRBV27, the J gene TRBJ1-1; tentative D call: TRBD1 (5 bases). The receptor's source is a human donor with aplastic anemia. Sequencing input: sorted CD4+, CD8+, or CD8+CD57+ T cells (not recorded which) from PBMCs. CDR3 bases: TGTGCCAGCAGCTACAGTGGGGGGGAAGTGAACACTGAAGCTTTCTTT. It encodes CASSYSGGEVNTEAFF.